This TCR beta chain was recovered during a study of OX40 agonist ivuxolimab in advanced cancers. CDR3 length: 15 amino acids. The trim removed 4 bases at V and 4 bases at J, leaving 6 bases unmatched. Germline CDR1 is SGHRS and CDR2 is YFSETQ. TCRdb keeps only in-frame clones here, not all; method: immunoSEQ multiplex PCR. This table holds tens of thousands of clones, 80% to 85% found once. This sequence originates from an adult with an advanced solid tumor such as melanoma, head and neck, liver or kidney cancer. The chain joins TRBV5-1 to TRBJ1-2, with 11 bases lining up with TRBD1. The specimen was CD4+ or CD8+ T cells sorted from blood, collected in a trial of the OX40 agonist ivuxolimab. CDR3 nucleotide sequence: TGCGCCAGCAGCCCTGGGACAGGGGGGAGCTATGGCTACACCTTC. Translated: CASSPGTGGSYGYTF.